This entry concerns a single T cell receptor beta chain. As yet, its antigen is unknown. Mismatch with germline at one junction end may stem from a read error. It was genomic DNA that served as the template for profiling TCR beta VDJ and CDR3. TCRdb re-derived calls from the reads in MiXCR, one entry per CDR3 protein. The sample consists of roughly 160,000 distinct CDR3 sequences, around 60% of them appearing once. These data originate in a study of CD8+CD57+ T cells in acquired aplastic anemia. The wider study: Sorting CD4+ and CD8+ cells gave DNA averaging 3.2 ug. Healthy donors had, on average, roughly 9.8 million reads for their CD4+ cells. Study results and limitations: Patients and controls shared twenty-nine CD8+ CDR3 sequences.

The germline CDR1 and CDR2 sequences are MNHEY and SMNVEV (reference sequence). The CDR3 spans 11 residues. This receptor was identified in a human donor in good health. Sequencing was carried out using sorted CD4+, CD8+, or CD8+CD57+ T cells (not recorded which) from PBMCs. V usage is TRBV27 and J usage is TRBJ2-3; D remains unclear. The CDR3 sequence: CAAYFRLTLYF. CDR3 coding DNA: TGTGCCGCCTATTTTCGGTTAACGCTGTATTTT.